This is a list of T cell receptor beta chains from one sample in a study of T-cell reconstitution after alpha-beta-depleted transplantation in children. TCRdb itself ran the PCR reads through MiXCR, one entry per CDR3 protein. The sample lists 700,000 to 950,000 distinct CDR3 sequences, 15% to 20% occurring once. Sequenced here: PBMCs, mostly from graft donor cells, sampled 360 days after TCRalphabeta/CD19-depleted stem cell transplant. All receptors derive from a male patient aged 5 to 17 who had a stem cell transplant for acute lymphoblastic leukemia, so the T cells may come from the graft donor. CDR3s include the opening cysteine and the closing phenylalanine or tryptophan. A D gene is named only where the DNA matches it firmly. Expanded clones are given a class, and other clones once, few, many or no size at all.

j_call d_call v_call clone_size cdr3_length cdr3_nt cdr3_aa
TRBJ2-7 . TRBV4-2 many 17 TGTGCCAGCAGCCAAGTGTTTGAGGCAGTTGGATACTACGAGCAGTACTTC CASSQVFEAVGYYEQYF
TRBJ2-7 . TRBV20-1 few 16 TGCAGTGCTAGAGGTCCAGGGGCGCTAGGAACCTACGAGCAGTACTTC CSARGPGALGTYEQYF
TRBJ2-1 TRBD2 TRBV29-1 . 14 TGCAGCGTCCTTACTAGCGCGACGTTAAATGAGCAGTTCTTC CSVLTSATLNEQFF
TRBJ1-1 TRBD1 TRBV29-1 . 14 TGCAGCGTTGAGGGACAGGCTAGGGACACTGAAGCTTTCTTT CSVEGQARDTEAFF
TRBJ2-7 TRBD2 TRBV12-3/TRBV12-4 . 18 TGTGCCAGCAGTTCCTTCGGCCTAGCGGGAGGTCCTACCTACGAGCAGTACTTC CASSSFGLAGGPTYEQYF
TRBJ2-7 . TRBV23-1 few 15 TGCGCCAGCAGTCAATCAGGAAGATTCCTTTACGAGCAGTACTTC CASSQSGRFLYEQYF
TRBJ2-7 . TRBV10-3 few 13 TGTGCCATCAGTGTGGCGTTCGGCTACGAGCAGTACTTC CAISVAFGYEQYF
TRBJ2-1 TRBD2 TRBV12-3/TRBV12-4 few 18 TGTGCCAGCATCCGGGGGGGGCTAGCGGGAGGGTCCTACAATGAGCAGTTCTTC CASIRGGLAGGSYNEQFF
TRBJ1-2 . TRBV14 . 14 TGTGCCAGCAGCCCGGGACACTTTAACTATGGCTACACCTTC CASSPGHFNYGYTF
TRBJ2-2 . TRBV4-1 . 17 TGCGCCAGCAGCCAAGACCCCAACTTCAGAAGCACCGGGGAGCTGTTTTTT CASSQDPNFRSTGELFF
TRBJ2-1 TRBD2 TRBV5-1 . 16 TGCGCCAGCAGATTAACGGGAGGACCAGCCTACAATGAGCAGTTCTTC CASRLTGGPAYNEQFF
TRBJ2-5 . TRBV7-9 . 13 TGTGCCAGCAGCCTGGGGGATTGGGAGACCCAGTACTTC CASSLGDWETQYF
TRBJ1-1 TRBD1 TRBV5-1 few 14 TGCGCCAGCAGCTCGGACAGGGCACACACTGAAGCTTTCTTT CASSSDRAHTEAFF
TRBJ1-1 . TRBV11-2 few 14 TGTGCCAGCAGCTCGCTCGGACAACCCACTGAAGCTTTCTTT CASSSLGQPTEAFF
TRBJ2-3 TRBD2 TRBV7-3 . 15 TGTGCCAGCAGCCCTCTAGCGGGACCTTTTAATACGCAGTATTTT CASSPLAGPFNTQYF
TRBJ2-5 TRBD2 TRBV5-6 many 16 TGTGCCAGCAGCTTGCAGCCCGGGGGGTACCAAGAGACCCAGTACTTC CASSLQPGGYQETQYF
TRBJ2-2 . TRBV6-1 . 14 TGTGCCAGCAAACGGGGGAGCCGAACCGGGGAGCTGTTTTTT CASKRGSRTGELFF
TRBJ2-2 . TRBV5-1 few 14 TGCGCCAGCAGCTTGGTGTTGAGCACCGGGGAGCTGTTTTTT CASSLVLSTGELFF
TRBJ2-2 TRBD1 TRBV2 . 15 TGTGCCAGCAGTGCCCAGGGGGCTCGGACCGGGGAGCTGTTTTTT CASSAQGARTGELFF
TRBJ2-1 . TRBV7-9 few 15 TGTGCCAGCAGCCCGGGCGGGGTTTTCTTTTCTGAGCAGTTCTTC CASSPGGVFFSEQFF
TRBJ1-1 . TRBV6-5 few 14 TGTGCCAGCAGTTCACAGGGAAGGTGGACTGAAGCTTTCTTT CASSSQGRWTEAFF
TRBJ1-1 TRBD1 TRBV19 few 16 TGTGCCAGTAGTATAATCGGACAGGGAAAGTCCACTGAAGCTTTCTTT CASSIIGQGKSTEAFF
TRBJ2-7 . TRBV10-3 . 13 TGTGCCATCAGTGGACGGGAGTCCTACGAGCAGTACTTC CAISGRESYEQYF
TRBJ2-3 . TRBV7-3 . 14 TGTGCCAGCAGCTTAACGGTGTTCCCAGATACGCAGTATTTT CASSLTVFPDTQYF
TRBJ2-7 TRBD2 TRBV7-2 few 15 TGTGCCAGCAGCTTCGCCGGGACTAGCCCCTACGAGCAGTACTTC CASSFAGTSPYEQYF
TRBJ1-2 TRBD1 TRBV7-3 . 15 TGTGCCAGCAGCTCCCGACAGGGAAGTGTCTATGGCTACACCTTC CASSSRQGSVYGYTF